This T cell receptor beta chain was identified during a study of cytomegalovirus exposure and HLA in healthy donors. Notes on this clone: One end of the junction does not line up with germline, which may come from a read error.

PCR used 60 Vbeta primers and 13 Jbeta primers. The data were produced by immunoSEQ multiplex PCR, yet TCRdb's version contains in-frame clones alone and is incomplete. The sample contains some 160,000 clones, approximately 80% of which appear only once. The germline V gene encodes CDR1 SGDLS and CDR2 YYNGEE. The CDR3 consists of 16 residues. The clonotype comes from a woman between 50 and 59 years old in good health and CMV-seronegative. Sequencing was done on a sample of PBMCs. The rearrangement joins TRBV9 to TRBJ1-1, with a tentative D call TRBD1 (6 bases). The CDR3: CTSSVEMRSGVGEAFF. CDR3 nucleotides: TGTACCAGCAGCGTAGAGATGCGGTCAGGGGTAGGTGAAGCTTTCTTT.